The 27 T cell receptor beta chains given below trace back to one sample, sequenced in a study of blood T cells in healthy people across ages. Through a sample-barcoded 5' primer and a J-beta primer mix, a second PCR was run for roughly 6 to 11 cycles. Each CDR3 protein is one row after TCRdb ran MiXCR on the 5' RACE reads. The sample includes roughly 790,000 distinct CDR3 sequences, approximately 43% of them seen just once. The sequencing sample was made of blood. The receptors were gathered from a woman between 55 and 75 years old in good health.

The J gene is TRBJ2-7, the V gene TRBV6-6; D unclear. The CDR3 consists of 15 residues. The germline V and J ends were trimmed by 4 bases and 2 bases, with 15 bases remaining between them. Germline lookup yields CDR1 MNHNY and CDR2 SVGAGI (reference sequence). CDR3 DNA sequence: TGTGCCAGCAGTTCATCCCTCCCCCAGGCCTACGAGCAGTACTTC. It codes for CASSSSLPQAYEQYF.

This clonotype was seen only a few times. The rearrangement uses TRBV7-6 and TRBJ2-1, with D possibly being TRBD2 (6 bases). This CDR3 comprises 16 residues. The V gene lost 3 bases and the J gene lost 0 bases, with 12 bases spanning the gap. Germline V gene lookup returns CDR1 SGHVS and CDR2 FNYEAQ. Here the CDR3 DNA reads TGTGCCAGCAGCTTGGGTTCCGGGAGCTCCTACAATGAGCAGTTCTTC. The encoded protein is CASSLGSGSSYNEQFF.

This clonotype has only a few counts. V usage is TRBV20-1 and J usage is TRBJ2-1; 9 bases are shared with TRBD2. The CDR3 is 14 amino acids. The germline CDR1 and CDR2 sequences are DFQATT and SNEGSKA (reference sequence). Trimming cost V 5 bases and J 8 bases; bases outside gene matches: 10. CDR3 sequence reads: CSASRGLAKDEQFF. Here the CDR3 DNA reads TGCAGTGCTTCCCGAGGACTAGCGAAAGATGAGCAGTTCTTC.

The sample holds a few counts of this clonotype. This chain connects TRBV20-1 to TRBJ1-2; perhaps TRBD1 as D (5 bases). Germline CDR1 DFQATT, CDR2 SNEGSKA (reference sequence). With 1 base removed from V and 2 bases from J, the gap between germline ends came to 8 bases. There are 13 residues in the CDR3. The CDR3 protein is CSARGRANYGYTF. As DNA, the CDR3 is TGCAGTGCTAGAGGCAGGGCGAACTATGGCTACACCTTC.

The chain recombines TRBV5-1 with TRBJ1-6; 10 positions agree with TRBD1. The CDR3 length is 16 residues. The J segment lost 10 bases and the V segment lost 4 bases, leaving 11 bases of the junction unmatched. CDR1 and CDR2 from the germline V gene are SGHRS and YFSETQ. The CDR3 coding sequence is TGCGCCAGCAGCCTGAGGTCCGGACAGGGGGACTCACCCCTCCACTTT. It encodes CASSLRSGQGDSPLHF.

The chain uses TRBV29-1 and TRBJ2-1; TRBD2 agrees at 7 bases. The CDR3 covers 14 residues. The germline V gene encodes CDR1 SQVTM and CDR2 ANQGSEA. J gave up 4 bases and V 6 bases, and 9 bases lay outside the gene matches. In DNA, the CDR3 is TGCAGCGTCCCGTCGGGGGGAGGGTACAATGAGCAGTTCTTC. Amino acid sequence: CSVPSGGGYNEQFF.

V gene TRBV12-3 or TRBV12-4 combines with J gene TRBJ1-3; no clear D gene. V was clipped by 5 bases and J by 2 bases, with 13 bases between them. The CDR3 has 15 amino acids. The CDR3 DNA follows: TGTGCCAGCAGTCTCCTGGGTGCGGCTGGAAACACCATATATTTT. This translates into CASSLLGAAGNTIYF.

V usage is TRBV7-2 and J usage is TRBJ2-1; D is unclear. V dropped 1 base and J dropped 3 bases, with 10 bases sitting between them. CDR1 is SGHTA and CDR2 is FQGNSA in the germline V gene. CDR3 length: 15 residues. Here the CDR3 reads CASSLEFGYYNEQFF. CDR3 in DNA: TGTGCCAGCAGCTTAGAGTTTGGCTACTACAATGAGCAGTTCTTC.

The genes are TRBV18 and TRBJ2-7, with D maybe TRBD1 (5 bases). This CDR3 is 13 amino acids long. The germline V and J ends were trimmed by 2 bases and 3 bases, with 8 bases remaining between them. Germline V lookup: CDR1 KGHSH, CDR2 LQKENI. The CDR3 sequence is CASSPTGYYEQYF. The DNA for the CDR3 is TGTGCCAGCTCACCAACAGGATACTACGAGCAGTACTTC.

The chain couples TRBV6-2 or TRBV6-3 to TRBJ2-1, with TRBD1 as a possible D gene (5 bases). Trimming removed 7 bases from V and 7 bases from J, with 11 bases in between. The CDR3 covers 12 residues. Per the germline V gene, CDR1 is MNHEY and CDR2 is SVGEGT. The CDR3 loop is CASNRWPNEQFF. CDR3 coding DNA: TGTGCCAGCAACAGGTGGCCAAATGAGCAGTTCTTC.

This clonotype was recorded a few times. The V gene is TRBV6-2 or TRBV6-3, the J gene TRBJ2-3; D tentatively fits TRBD1 or TRBD2 (5 bases each). Germline V gene data show CDR1 as MNHEY and CDR2 as SVGEGT. V gave up 7 bases and J gave up 1 base, with 27 bases separating them. The CDR3 is 19 amino acids. CDR3 nucleotides: TGTGCCAGCACCGATGGTTACAGGAGCGGAGGAGGAGGCACAGATACGCAGTATTTT. The encoded protein is CASTDGYRSGGGGTDTQYF.

The genes are TRBV9 and TRBJ2-4; 9 bases are shared with TRBD2. The J call may not be correct, given that the DNA end is closer to TRBJ2-5. CDR3 length equals 16 residues. Germline loops: CDR1 SGDLS, CDR2 YYNGEE. The CDR3 spells CASSSRASGALETQYF. In DNA, the CDR3 is TGTGCCAGCAGCTCCCGGGCTAGCGGGGCCCTAGAGACCCAGTACTTC.

V gene TRBV28 combines with J gene TRBJ2-5; TRBD2 agrees at 10 bases. The J segment lost 11 bases and the V segment lost 5 bases, leaving 14 bases of the junction unmatched. Germline CDR1 is MDHEN and CDR2 is SYDVKM. CDR3 length: 15 amino acids. As DNA, the CDR3 is TGTGCCAGCAGTGGGGCTAGCGGGAGATCTGATGAGCAGTACTTC. Amino acid sequence: CASSGASGRSDEQYF.

The rearrangement uses TRBV7-3 and TRBJ2-3; 8 bases match TRBD2. Germline V gene sequence: CDR1 SGHTA, CDR2 FQGTGA. CDR3 size: 17 residues. V lost 2 bases, J lost 4 bases, and 11 bases stayed unmatched. CDR3 protein: CASSLGFGLAGADTQYF. The CDR3 DNA sequence: TGTGCCAGCAGCTTAGGGTTTGGACTAGCAGGGGCAGATACGCAGTATTTT.

J is TRBJ2-2 and V is TRBV20-1; TRBD1 matches 9 bases. Germline CDR1 is DFQATT and CDR2 is SNEGSKA (reference sequence). The V and J ends lost 6 bases and 3 bases, in that order; junction bases with no gene match: 5. The CDR3 loop spans 14 amino acids. The CDR3 sequence is CSAADRGDTGELFF. For the CDR3, the DNA is TGCAGTGCGGCAGACAGGGGGGACACCGGGGAGCTGTTTTTT.

The V and J genes are TRBV7-3 and TRBJ2-1, with 12 bases fitting TRBD2. Germline V gene data show CDR1 as SGHTA and CDR2 as FQGTGA. The V segment lost 4 bases and the J segment 9 bases; nucleotides outside the gene matches: 13. The CDR3 is made up of 17 amino acids. The CDR3 sequence is CASSSNPTSGGLGEQFF. For the CDR3, the DNA is TGTGCCAGCAGCTCCAACCCGACTAGCGGGGGACTGGGTGAGCAGTTCTTC.

The chain recombines TRBV28 with TRBJ1-1; D unresolved. There are 14 residues in the CDR3. The germline gives CDR1 MDHEN, CDR2 SYDVKM. V lost 7 bases to trimming and J lost 4 bases, with 16 bases between them. CDR3 amino acids: CASTLGPSVTEAFF. In DNA form, the CDR3 reads TGTGCCAGCACATTGGGCCCCAGTGTCACTGAAGCTTTCTTT.

This rearrangement joins TRBV15 to TRBJ2-1, with 14 bases fitting TRBD2. Looked up from germline, CDR1 is LNHNV and CDR2 is YYDKDF (reference sequence). V shed 10 bases and J 10 bases; nucleotides not matched to a gene: 6. The CDR3 sequence is 13 residues long. In DNA, the CDR3 is TGTGCCAGCGGGACTAGCGGGGGAGAAGAGCAGTTCTTC. It encodes CASGTSGGEEQFF. Drawing the rest from reference TRBV15 and TRBJ2-1, the complete variable domain is DAMVIQNPRYQVTQFGKPVTLSCSQTLNHNVMYWYQQKSSQAPKLLFHYYDKDFNNEADTPDNFQSRRPNTSFCFLDIRSPGLGDTAMYLCASGTSGGEEQFFGPGTRLTVL.

This clonotype was detected a few times. The V and J genes are TRBV6-5 and TRBJ2-1, with D uncertain. CDR3 size: 12 residues. In germline, CDR1 is MNHEY, CDR2 SVGAGI. V was cut by 3 bases and J by 12 bases, with 12 bases left in between. DNA for the CDR3: TGTGCCAGCAGTTATCAAGGATTCGGGCAGTTCTTC. As protein: CASSYQGFGQFF.

This chain joins TRBV2 and TRBJ1-4, with TRBD1 matching over 7 bases. CDR3 size: 15 residues. V lost 6 bases to trimming and J lost 5 bases; unmatched junction nucleotides: 9. Germline V gene sequence: CDR1 SNHLY, CDR2 FYNNEI. In nucleotides, the CDR3 is TGTGCCAGCAGGGGACAGCACGGAAAAAATGAAAAACTGTTTTTT. Its translation: CASRGQHGKNEKLFF.

This chain joins TRBV20-1 and TRBJ2-5; the match to TRBD1 covers 7 bases. The CDR3 sequence is 15 residues long. Unmatched junction bases numbered 20, after V lost 5 bases and J lost 11 bases. CDR1 DFQATT and CDR2 SNEGSKA come from the germline V gene (reference sequence). CDR3 coding DNA: TGCAGTGCTGACGCCGGGACCCCGGGACAGAATACGCAGTACTTC. Translated: CSADAGTPGQNTQYF.

The V gene is TRBV3-1, the J gene TRBJ1-6; the D gene is possibly TRBD1 (6 bases). V lost 0 bases to trimming and J lost 10 bases, with 13 bases between them. Germline V CDR1 and CDR2: LGHDT, YNNKEL (reference sequence). The CDR3 spans 15 residues. The CDR3 nucleotides read TGTGCCAGCAGCCAAGAGAGGATAGGGGGGTCACCCCTCCACTTT. The encoded protein is CASSQERIGGSPLHF. The full variable domain, completed using reference TRBV3-1 and TRBJ1-6, is DTAVSQTPKYLVTQMGNDKSIKCEQNLGHDTMYWYKQDSKKFLKIMFSYNNKELIINETVPNRFSPKSPDKAHLNLHINSLELGDSAVYFCASSQERIGGSPLHFGNGTRLTVT.

V and J are TRBV12-3 or TRBV12-4 and TRBJ1-2; the D is unclear. This CDR3 region has 12 residues. The V and J ends lost 6 bases and 4 bases respectively, with 9 bases between them. CDR3: CASRSVTYGYTF. The CDR3 coding sequence is TGTGCCAGCAGATCCGTTACCTATGGCTACACCTTC.

The V call is TRBV20-1, the J call TRBJ1-5; D remains unclear. With 2 bases removed from V and 1 base from J, the gap between germline ends came to 12 bases. Germline V lookup: CDR1 DFQATT, CDR2 SNEGSKA (reference sequence). The CDR3 consists of 15 residues. The CDR3 here is CSARSRYGSNQPQHF. CDR3 DNA sequence: TGCAGTGCTAGATCGAGGTACGGGAGCAATCAGCCCCAGCATTTT.

The table lists this clonotype with a few counts. The J gene is TRBJ1-2, the V gene TRBV28, with TRBD1 matching over 10 bases. Germline trimming cut 10 bases from V and 4 bases from J; bases unmatched to any gene: 6. CDR3 size: 13 residues. CDR1 is MDHEN, CDR2 SYDVKM, per germline. The CDR3 region is CATTTGGSYGYTF. The CDR3 nucleotides read TGTGCCACTACGACAGGGGGCAGCTATGGCTACACCTTC.

V is TRBV20-1 and J is TRBJ2-7, with D possibly matching TRBD1 (6 bases). The CDR3 has 15 amino acids. Trimming left V 6 bases short and J 1 base short, with 19 bases between. The germline V gene encodes CDR1 DFQATT and CDR2 SNEGSKA (reference sequence). CDR3 nucleotides: TGCAGTGCCAGGGGTCTAGGATGGGAATCCTACGAGCAGTACTTC. This codes for CSARGLGWESYEQYF.

The J gene is TRBJ2-1, the V gene TRBV7-9, with a possible D match to TRBD2 (5 bases). The closer fit of TRBJ2-7 to the DNA end suggests the J call may be wrong. Germline V gene data show CDR1 as SEHNR and CDR2 as FQNEAQ (reference sequence). The CDR3 covers 17 residues. The CDR3 DNA reads as TGTGCCAGCAGCTTGGACTTAGCGTGGAGCTCCTACAATGAGCAGTACTTC. Its translation is CASSLDLAWSSYNEQYF.